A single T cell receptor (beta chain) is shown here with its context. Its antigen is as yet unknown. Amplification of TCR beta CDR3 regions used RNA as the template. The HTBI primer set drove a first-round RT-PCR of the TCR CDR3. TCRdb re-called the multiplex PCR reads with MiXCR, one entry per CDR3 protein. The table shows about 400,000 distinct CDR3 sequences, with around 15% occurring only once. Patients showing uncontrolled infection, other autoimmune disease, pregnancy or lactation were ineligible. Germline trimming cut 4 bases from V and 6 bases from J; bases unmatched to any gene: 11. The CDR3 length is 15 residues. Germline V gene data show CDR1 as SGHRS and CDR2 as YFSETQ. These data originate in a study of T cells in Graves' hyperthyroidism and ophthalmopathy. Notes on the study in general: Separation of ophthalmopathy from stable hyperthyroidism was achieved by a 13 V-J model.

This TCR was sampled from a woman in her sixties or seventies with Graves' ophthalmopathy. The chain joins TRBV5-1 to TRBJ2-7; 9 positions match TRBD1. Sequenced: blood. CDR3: CASSGRDRVGSEQYF. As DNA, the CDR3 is TGCGCCAGCAGCGGCCGGGACAGGGTAGGATCCGAGCAGTACTTC.